This entry describes one T cell receptor (beta chain). Its antigen is not identified. This sample was included in a study of tumor-infiltrating lymphocytes in localized non-small cell lung cancer. Study results and limitations: Higher tumor T cell infiltration than in uninvolved lung was supported by TCRbeta sequencing. No link was found between tumor T-cell fraction and recurrence-free survival.

Germline CDR1 and CDR2: MDHEN and SYDVKM. Deletions cut 4 bases from V and 10 bases from J, with 19 bases between. The CDR3 is 14 residues long. Clones were read by immunoSEQ multiplex PCR, and TCRdb kept only the in-frame ones, dropping some. The sample gives about 7,200 clones, about two thirds of which show up once; over 9% is in the top ten. Source material: lung tumor tissue. The receptor's source is a human donor with non-small cell lung cancer. This chain connects TRBV28 to TRBJ1-1, with D possibly matching TRBD1 (5 bases). Here the CDR3 reads CASSSTRDGYRAFF. DNA for the CDR3: TGTGCCAGCAGTTCGACCCGGGACGGCTATAGAGCTTTCTTT.